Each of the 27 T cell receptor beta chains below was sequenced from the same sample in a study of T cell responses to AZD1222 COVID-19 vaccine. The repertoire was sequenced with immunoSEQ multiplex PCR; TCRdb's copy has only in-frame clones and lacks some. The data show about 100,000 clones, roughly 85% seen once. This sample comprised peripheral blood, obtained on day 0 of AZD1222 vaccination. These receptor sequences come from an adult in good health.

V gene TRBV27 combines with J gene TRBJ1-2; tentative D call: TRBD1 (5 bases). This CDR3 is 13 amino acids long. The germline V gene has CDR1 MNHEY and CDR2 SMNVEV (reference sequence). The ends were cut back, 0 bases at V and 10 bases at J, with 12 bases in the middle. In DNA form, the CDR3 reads TGTGCCAGCAGTTTATCGTACCAGGGCCACTACACCTTC. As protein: CASSLSYQGHYTF.

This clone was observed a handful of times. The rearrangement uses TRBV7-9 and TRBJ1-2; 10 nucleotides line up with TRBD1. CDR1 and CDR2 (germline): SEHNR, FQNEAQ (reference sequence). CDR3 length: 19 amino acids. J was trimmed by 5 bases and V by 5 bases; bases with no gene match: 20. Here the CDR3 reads CASSTPGTGEVDGRYGYTF. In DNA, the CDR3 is TGTGCCAGCAGCACTCCCGGGACAGGGGAAGTGGATGGTAGATATGGCTACACCTTC.

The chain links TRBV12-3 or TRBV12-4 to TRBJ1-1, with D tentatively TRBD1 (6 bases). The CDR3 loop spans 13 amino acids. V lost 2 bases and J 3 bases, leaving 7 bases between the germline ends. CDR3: CASSLSGDTEAFF. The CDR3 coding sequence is TGTGCCAGCAGTTTATCAGGGGACACTGAAGCTTTCTTT.

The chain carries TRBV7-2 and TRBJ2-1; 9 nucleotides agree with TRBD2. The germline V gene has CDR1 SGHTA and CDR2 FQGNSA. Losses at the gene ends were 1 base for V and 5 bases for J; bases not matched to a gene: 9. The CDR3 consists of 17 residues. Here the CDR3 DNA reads TGTGCCAGCAGCTTAGGGGGCGGCCTAGCGGGAAACAATGAGCAGTTCTTC. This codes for CASSLGGGLAGNNEQFF.

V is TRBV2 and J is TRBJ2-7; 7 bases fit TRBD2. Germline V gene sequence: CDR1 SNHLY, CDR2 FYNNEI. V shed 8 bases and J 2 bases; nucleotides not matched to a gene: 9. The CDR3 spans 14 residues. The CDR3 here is CASLTASGAYEQYF. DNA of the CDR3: TGTGCCAGCCTTACGGCTAGCGGAGCCTACGAGCAGTACTTC.

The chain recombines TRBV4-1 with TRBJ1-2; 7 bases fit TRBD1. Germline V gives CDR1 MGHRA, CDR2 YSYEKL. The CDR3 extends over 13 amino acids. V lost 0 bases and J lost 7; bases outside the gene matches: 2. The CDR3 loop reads CASSQEPGGGYTF. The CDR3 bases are TGCGCCAGCAGCCAAGAACCAGGGGGTGGCTACACCTTC.

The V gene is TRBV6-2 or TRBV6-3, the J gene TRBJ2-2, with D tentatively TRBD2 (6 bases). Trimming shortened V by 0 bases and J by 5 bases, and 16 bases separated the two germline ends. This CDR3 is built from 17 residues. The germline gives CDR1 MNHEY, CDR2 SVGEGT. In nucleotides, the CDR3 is TGTGCCAGCAGTTACTCGGGAGAGGGGAGGTGGACCGGGGAGCTGTTTTTT. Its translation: CASSYSGEGRWTGELFF.

The CDR3 protein is CAWSASTGRRSPLHF. The CDR3 nucleotides read TGTGCCTGGAGTGCCTCGACAGGCAGGAGGTCACCCCTCCACTTT. The chain recombines TRBV30 with TRBJ1-6; TRBD1 is a possible D gene (6 bases). Trimming cost V 1 base and J 10 bases, with 17 bases left between them. Germline values: CDR1 GTSNPN, CDR2 SVGIG (reference sequence). The CDR3 covers 15 residues.

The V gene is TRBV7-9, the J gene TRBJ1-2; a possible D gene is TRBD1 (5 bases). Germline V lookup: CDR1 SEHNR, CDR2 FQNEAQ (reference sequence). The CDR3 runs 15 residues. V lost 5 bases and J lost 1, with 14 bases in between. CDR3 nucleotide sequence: TGTGCCAGCAGCGCTGCCTTAACAGGTAACTATGGCTACACCTTC. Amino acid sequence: CASSAALTGNYGYTF.

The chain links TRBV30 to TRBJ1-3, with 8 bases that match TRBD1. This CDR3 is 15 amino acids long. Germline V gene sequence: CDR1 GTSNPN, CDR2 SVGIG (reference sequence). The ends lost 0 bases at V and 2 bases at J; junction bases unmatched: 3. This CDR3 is CAWSVGGQAGNTIYF. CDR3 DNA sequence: TGTGCCTGGAGTGTAGGGGGACAGGCTGGAAACACCATATATTTT.

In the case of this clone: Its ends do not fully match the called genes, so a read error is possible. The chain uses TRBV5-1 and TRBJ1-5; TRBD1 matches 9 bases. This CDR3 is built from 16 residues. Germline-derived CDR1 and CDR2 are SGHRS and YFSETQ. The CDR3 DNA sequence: TGTGCCAGCAGCCTCGGGCAAGGGACAGGGAATCAGCCCCAGCATTTT. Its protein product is CASSLGQGTGNQPQHF.

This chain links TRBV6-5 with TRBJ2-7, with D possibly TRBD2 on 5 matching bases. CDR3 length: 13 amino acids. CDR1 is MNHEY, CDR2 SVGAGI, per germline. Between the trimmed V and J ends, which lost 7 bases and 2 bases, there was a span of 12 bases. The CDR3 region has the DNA TGTGCCAGCACCGAGGGTCCCGCCTACGAGCAGTACTTC. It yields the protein CASTEGPAYEQYF.

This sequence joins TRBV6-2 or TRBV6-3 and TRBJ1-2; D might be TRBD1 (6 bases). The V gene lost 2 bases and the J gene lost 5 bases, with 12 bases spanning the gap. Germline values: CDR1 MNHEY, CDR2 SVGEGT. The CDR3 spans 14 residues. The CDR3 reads CASSYRQGQYGYTF. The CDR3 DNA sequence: TGTGCCAGCAGTTACCGGCAGGGGCAATATGGCTACACCTTC.

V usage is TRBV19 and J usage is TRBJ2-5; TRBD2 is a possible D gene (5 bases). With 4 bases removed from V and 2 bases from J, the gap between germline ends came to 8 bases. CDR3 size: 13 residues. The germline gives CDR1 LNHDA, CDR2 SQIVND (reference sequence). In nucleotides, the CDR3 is TGTGCCAGTAGTAACACTAGACAAGAGACCCAGTACTTC. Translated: CASSNTRQETQYF.

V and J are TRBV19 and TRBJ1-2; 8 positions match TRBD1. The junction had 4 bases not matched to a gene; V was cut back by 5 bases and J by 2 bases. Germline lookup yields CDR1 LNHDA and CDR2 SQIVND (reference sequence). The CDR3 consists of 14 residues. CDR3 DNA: TGTGCCAGTAGTTCCTCAGGGGGCAACTATGGCTACACCTTC. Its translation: CASSSSGGNYGYTF. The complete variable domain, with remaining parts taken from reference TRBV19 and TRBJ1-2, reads DGGITQSPKYLFRKEGQNVTLSCEQNLNHDAMYWYRQDPGQGLRLIYYSQIVNDFQKGDIAEGYSVSREKKESFPLTVTSAQKNPTAFYLCASSSSGGNYGYTFGSGTRLTVV.

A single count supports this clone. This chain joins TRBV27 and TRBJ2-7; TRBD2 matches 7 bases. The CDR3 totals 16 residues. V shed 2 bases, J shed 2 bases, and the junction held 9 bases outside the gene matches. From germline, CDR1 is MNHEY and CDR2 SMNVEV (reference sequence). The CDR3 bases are TGTGCCAGCAGTTTACATGCCGGGACTACCGCCTACGAGCAGTACTTC. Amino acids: CASSLHAGTTAYEQYF.

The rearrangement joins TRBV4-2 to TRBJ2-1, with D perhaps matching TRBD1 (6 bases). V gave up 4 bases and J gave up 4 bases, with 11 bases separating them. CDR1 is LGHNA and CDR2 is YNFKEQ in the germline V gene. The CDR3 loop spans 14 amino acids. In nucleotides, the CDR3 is TGTGCCAGCAGCCGGGACAATCTTTACAATGAGCAGTTCTTC. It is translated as CASSRDNLYNEQFF.

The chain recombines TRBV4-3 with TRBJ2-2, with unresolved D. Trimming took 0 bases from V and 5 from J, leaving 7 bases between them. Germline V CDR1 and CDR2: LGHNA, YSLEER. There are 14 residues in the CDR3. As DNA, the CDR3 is TGCGCCAGCAGCCAAGATCACTTAACCGGGGAGCTGTTTTTT. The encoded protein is CASSQDHLTGELFF.

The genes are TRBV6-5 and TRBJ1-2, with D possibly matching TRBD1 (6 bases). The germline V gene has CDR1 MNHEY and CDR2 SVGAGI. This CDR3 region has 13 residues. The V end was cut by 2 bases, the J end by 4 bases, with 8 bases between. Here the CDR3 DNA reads TGTGCCAGCAGTTACGGACAGCCCTATGGCTACACCTTC. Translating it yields CASSYGQPYGYTF.

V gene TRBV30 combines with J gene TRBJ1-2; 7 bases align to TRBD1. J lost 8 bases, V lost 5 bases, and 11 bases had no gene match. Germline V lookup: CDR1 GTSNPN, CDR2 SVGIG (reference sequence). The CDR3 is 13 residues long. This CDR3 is CAWDRTGAGGYTF. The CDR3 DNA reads TGTGCCTGGGATAGAACAGGGGCGGGGGGCTACACCTTC.

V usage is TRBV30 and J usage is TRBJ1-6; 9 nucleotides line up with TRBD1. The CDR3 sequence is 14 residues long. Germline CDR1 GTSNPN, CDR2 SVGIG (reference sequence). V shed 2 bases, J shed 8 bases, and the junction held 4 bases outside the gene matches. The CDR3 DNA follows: TGTGCCTGGAGTTGGGGGACAGGGTATTCACCCCTCCACTTT. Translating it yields CAWSWGTGYSPLHF.

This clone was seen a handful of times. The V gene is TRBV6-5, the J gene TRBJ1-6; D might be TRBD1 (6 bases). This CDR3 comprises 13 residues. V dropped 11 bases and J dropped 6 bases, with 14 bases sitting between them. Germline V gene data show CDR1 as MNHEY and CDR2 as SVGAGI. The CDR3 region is CAVQGSGNSPLHF. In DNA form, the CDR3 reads TGTGCCGTACAGGGCTCGGGTAATTCACCCCTCCACTTT.

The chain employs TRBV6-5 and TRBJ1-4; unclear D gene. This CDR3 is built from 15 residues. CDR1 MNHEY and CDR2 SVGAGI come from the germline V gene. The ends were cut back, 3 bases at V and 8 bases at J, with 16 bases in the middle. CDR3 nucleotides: TGTGCCAGCAGTTATCAACGGGTCGCGGGCGAAAAACTGTTTTTT. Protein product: CASSYQRVAGEKLFF.

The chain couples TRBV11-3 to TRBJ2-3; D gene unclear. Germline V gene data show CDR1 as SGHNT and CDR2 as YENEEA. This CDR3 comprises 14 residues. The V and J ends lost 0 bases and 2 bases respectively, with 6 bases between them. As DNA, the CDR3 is TGTGCCAGCAGCTTAGACAGATACACAGATACGCAGTATTTT. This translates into CASSLDRYTDTQYF.

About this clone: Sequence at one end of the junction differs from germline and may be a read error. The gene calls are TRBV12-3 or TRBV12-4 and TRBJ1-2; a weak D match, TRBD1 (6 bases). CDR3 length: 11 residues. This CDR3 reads CASSDRQALPF. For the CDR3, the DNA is TGTGCCAGCAGTGATCGACAGGCACTACCCTTC.

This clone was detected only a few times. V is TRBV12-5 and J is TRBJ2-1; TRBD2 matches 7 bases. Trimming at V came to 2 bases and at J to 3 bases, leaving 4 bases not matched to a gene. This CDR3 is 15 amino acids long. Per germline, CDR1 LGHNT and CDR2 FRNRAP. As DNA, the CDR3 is TGTGCTAGTGGTTTGTCCCTAGCGGTCTACAATGAGCAGTTCTTC. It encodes CASGLSLAVYNEQFF.

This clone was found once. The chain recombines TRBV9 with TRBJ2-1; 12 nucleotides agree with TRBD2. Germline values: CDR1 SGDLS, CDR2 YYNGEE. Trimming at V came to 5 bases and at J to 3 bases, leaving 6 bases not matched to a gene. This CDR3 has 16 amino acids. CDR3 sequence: CASSRLAGDFYNEQFF. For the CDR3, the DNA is TGTGCCAGCAGTAGACTAGCGGGAGATTTCTACAATGAGCAGTTCTTC.